Shown below are 22 T cell receptor delta chains from a single sample sequenced in a study of γδ T cells in repeated Plasmodium falciparum infection. Flow sorting of PBMC yielded separate Vgamma9/Vdelta2+ and Vdelta2-negative gammadelta T cell populations for bulk repertoire analysis. TCRdb reprocessed the multiplex PCR reads through CATT. The table shows more than 70,000 delta-chain clones, with 0.85% to 1% occurring only once. Sequenced sample: gamma-delta T cells from blood. Receptor source: a pool of human donors (malaria-infected and uninfected, not separated).

The sample holds a few counts of this clone. A far larger clone is off by one base, so a read error is likely. This specimen includes other DNA sequences encoding the same CDR3. This sequence joins TRDV1 and TRDJ1, with no clear D. TCRdb leaves out the J gene; it was filled in here by matching the DNA to germline. Germline values: CDR1 TSWWSYY, CDR2 QGS. The CDR3 spans 16 residues. This CDR3 is CALGDPLTGYTDKLIF. The CDR3 DNA is TGTGCTCTTGGGGACCCATTAACCGGGTACACTGATAAACTCATCTTT.

This clone was seen at least ten times. The TCRdb protein comes from a much larger clone and disagrees with this DNA's translation at residue 18, likely due to a read error; the protein given here is derived from the DNA. The V gene is TRDV1, the J gene TRDJ1; perhaps TRDD2 as D (5 bases). TCRdb offers no J gene call, so here the DNA was matched to germline to obtain one. Trimming stripped 3 bases from V and 3 bases from J, with 38 bases between. The germline CDR1 and CDR2 sequences are TSWWSYY and QGS. This CDR3 has 23 amino acids. CDR3 sequence (DNA): TGTGCTCTTGGGGACCCCCTCTCTACGGCCCCAACCTACGTCCATCAGTACGCCGATAAACTCATCTTT. Its translation is CALGDPLSTAPTYVHQYADKLIF.

This clone was detected ten times or more. It differs at one base from a far larger clone, so likely a read error. The V and J genes are TRDV1 and TRDJ1; D gene unclear. V dropped 7 bases and J dropped 4 bases, with 7 bases sitting between them. CDR3 length equals 11 residues. Per germline, CDR1 TSWWSYY and CDR2 QGS. CDR3 nucleotide sequence: TGTGCTCTTGACATTGTCGATAAACTCATCTTT. Translating gives CALDIVDKLIF.

This clone was detected only a few times. A far bigger clonotype differs at one base, so this is likely a read error. In the same sample, other DNA sequences code for this CDR3. The genes are TRDV2 and TRDJ1; 9 bases agree with TRDD3. This CDR3 is built from 17 residues. CDR1 is GEAIGNYY and CDR2 is EKD in the germline V gene. Trimming took 1 base from V and 4 from J; bases not matched to a gene: 12. The CDR3 region is CACDTIRRGYEGDKLIF. CDR3 sequence (DNA): TGTGCCTGTGACACAATACGGCGGGGATACGAAGGCGATAAACTCATCTTT.

This clone has more than one count but fewer than ten. TCRdb shows a much larger clone's protein in place of this DNA's translation, and the two differ at residue 21, likely through a read error; the protein shown is translated from the DNA. V gene assignment gives TRDV1, but the J gene was left uncalled; TRDD3 is the table's D call and was not checked against the DNA. Germline loops: CDR1 TSWWSYY, CDR2 QGS. The CDR3 has 22 amino acids. For the CDR3, the DNA is TGTGCTCTTGGGGAACTACCACATCCTAGCTGGGGGATACAACCCTCCACCGATAAACTCACCTTT. Its protein product is CALGELPHPSWGIQPSTDKLTF.

Regarding this clone: TCRdb shows a much larger clone's protein in place of this DNA's translation, and the two differ at residue 5, likely through a read error; the protein shown is translated from the DNA. The chain is built from TRDV2 and TRDJ1, with TRDD3 matching over 13 bases. The CDR3 extends over 14 amino acids. The V gene end was trimmed by 3 bases and the J gene end by 11 bases; junction bases not matched to a gene: 8. From germline, CDR1 is GEAIGNYY and CDR2 EKD. The CDR3 sequence is CACDAVLGDTGLIF. The CDR3 region has the DNA TGTGCCTGTGACGCCGTACTGGGGGATACGGGGCTCATCTTT.

A note on this clone: A read error is the likely source, as a far larger clone sits one nucleotide away. Other DNA sequences in this specimen translate into the identical CDR3. The rearrangement uses TRDV1 and TRDJ3, with 7 bases that match TRDD3. The J gene comes from matching the DNA to germline here; TCRdb lacks it. Germline V gene lookup returns CDR1 TSWWSYY and CDR2 QGS. CDR3 length equals 25 residues. The CDR3, as DNA: TGTGCTCTTGGGGAACTGCCCCTAGGGTTCACCTCTACTGGGGCAAGCTCCTGGGACACCCGGCAGATGTTTTTC. As protein: CALGELPLGFTSTGASSWDTRQMFF.

Details on this clone: For this DNA, TCRdb reports the protein of a much larger clone, which diverges at residue 16, most likely from a read error; the protein presented here is translated directly from the DNA. The rearrangement joins TRDV1 to TRDJ1; D gene unclear. Per the germline V gene, CDR1 is TSWWSYY and CDR2 is QGS. The CDR3 length is 17 residues. CDR3 region: CALGEITAFTVLYKLTF. The CDR3 nucleotides read TGTGCTCTTGGGGAAATTACGGCCTTTACTGTATTGTATAAACTCACCTTT.

As concerns this clone: TCRdb's listed protein matches a much larger clone and diverges from this DNA's translation at residue 11, likely through a read error; the protein shown comes from the DNA. The chain carries TRDV2 and TRDJ1; 7 bases map to TRDD3. Here the J gene was assigned by germline matching of the DNA, as TCRdb has none. CDR3 length: 16 amino acids. Germline CDR1 GEAIGNYY, CDR2 EKD. Trimming took 1 base from V and 4 from J; bases not matched to a gene: 11. CDR3 DNA sequence: TGTGCCTGTGACACTCGGGCAGGGGGATGCAACGATAAACTCATCTTT. It codes for CACDTRAGGCNDKLIF.

This clone was recorded a few times. A read error likely explains this, since a far larger clone differs by one base. The sample holds other DNA sequences that translate to the same CDR3. The chain links TRDV2 to TRDJ1, with D maybe TRDD3 (6 bases). The J gene was not available in TCRdb and was assigned here by matching the DNA to germline segments. The V and J ends lost 0 bases and 3 bases respectively, with 16 bases between them. This CDR3 has 16 amino acids. Germline assignment: CDR1 GEAIGNYY and CDR2 EKD. For the CDR3, the DNA is TGTGCCTGTGACACCAACCTAGGTGATACGGCCGATAAACTCATCTTT. Its translation: CACDTNLGDTADKLIF.

This clone was seen ten or more times. A much larger clone is a single base away; this may be a read error. The chain combines TRDV2 with TRDJ1; TRDD3 matches at 12 bases. Because TCRdb records no J gene, it was assigned here through a match of the DNA to germline. The CDR3 totals 22 residues. J gave up 0 bases and V 5 bases, and 24 bases lay outside the gene matches. Germline assignment: CDR1 GEAIGNYY and CDR2 EKD. CDR3: CACVPGALTGGYPRPYTDKLIF. For the CDR3, the DNA is TGTGCCTGTGTCCCAGGCGCCCTTACTGGGGGATACCCGAGACCTTACACCGATAAACTCATCTTT.

This clone was detected ten times or more. With only one base between it and a far larger clone, this is likely a read error. This specimen includes other DNA sequences encoding the same CDR3. The genes are TRDV1 and TRDJ1; D is perhaps TRDD3 (6 bases). In germline, CDR1 is TSWWSYY, CDR2 QGS. The length of the CDR3 is 20 residues. CDR3 bases: TGCGCTCTTGGGGAACAAAGGGGCTCCCCACGATGGGATAAAGCCGATAAACTCATCTTT. Translation: CALGEQRGSPRWDKADKLIF.

This clone was counted many times. The TCRdb protein comes from a much larger clone and disagrees with this DNA's translation at residue 10, likely due to a read error; the protein given here is derived from the DNA. In nucleotides, the CDR3 is TGTGCTCTTGGGGAACGTGGAGCGGGGGTACTGGGTACCGATAAACTCATCTTT. Protein product: CALGERGAGVLGTDKLIF. The rearrangement joins TRDV1 to TRDJ1; D possibly corresponds to TRDD3 (6 bases). The ends were cut back, 1 base at V and 2 bases at J, with 20 bases in the middle. The CDR3 length is 18 residues. Germline lookup yields CDR1 TSWWSYY and CDR2 QGS.

This clone was counted at least ten times. The rearrangement links TRDV1 to TRDJ1, with 7 bases lining up with TRDD3. The CDR3 loop spans 20 amino acids. V was clipped by 2 bases and J by 0 bases; unmatched bases: 18. Germline V gene sequence: CDR1 TSWWSYY, CDR2 QGS. The CDR3 DNA sequence: TGTGCTCTTGGGGAAAACCGGCTCTACCACTGGGGACTCCACACCGATAAACTCATCTTT. Translating it yields CALGENRLYHWGLHTDKLIF.

Details on this clone: TCRdb assigns this DNA the protein of a much larger clone, which departs from its translation at residue 15; this likely reflects a read error, and the protein shown comes from translating the DNA. The V gene reported is TRDV1; the J gene is uncalled; the table assigns TRDD3, which was not confirmed against the DNA. Germline V CDR1 and CDR2: TSWWSYY, QGS. This CDR3 has 16 amino acids. The CDR3 spells CALGEPPFPPTTKLTF. CDR3 nucleotides: TGTGCTCTTGGGGAACCCCCGTTCCCTCCCACGACGAAACTCACCTTT.

In this sample, this clone turned up a few times. The protein in TCRdb stems from a much larger clone and differs at residue 9 from this DNA's translation, likely a read error; here the protein is translated from the DNA. The chain couples TRDV1 to TRDJ1; 11 bases fit TRDD3. Germline V gene sequence: CDR1 TSWWSYY, CDR2 QGS. The CDR3 runs to 22 residues. The ends lost 3 bases at V and 2 bases at J; junction bases unmatched: 23. The CDR3 protein is CALGDLFPSGGNGGYGTDKLIF. The CDR3, as DNA: TGTGCTCTTGGGGATTTATTTCCTTCGGGGGGCAATGGGGGATACGGTACCGATAAACTCATCTTT.

A word on this clone: TCRdb has a much larger clone's protein, which differs at residue 16 from the translation of this DNA, likely because of a read error; what is shown is the protein translated from the DNA. V and J are TRDV2 and TRDJ1; TRDD3 matches at 9 bases. In the absence of a J gene in TCRdb, the DNA was matched to germline to assign it here. CDR3 length equals 19 residues. The germline V gene has CDR1 GEAIGNYY and CDR2 EKD. The CDR3 is CACDTGTGGPPLYTDELIF. In DNA, the CDR3 is TGTGCCTGTGACACGGGTACTGGGGGACCTCCTTTGTACACCGATGAACTCATCTTT.

This clone has just a few counts. TCRdb's protein, taken from a much larger clone, differs from this DNA's translation at residue 13, likely owing to a read error; the protein displayed comes from the DNA. This chain uses TRDV2 with TRDJ2; 13 bases fit TRDD3. Assignment of the J gene here rests on matching the DNA to germline, because TCRdb gives none. CDR1 is GEAIGNYY and CDR2 is EKD in the germline V gene. V was pared by 0 bases and J by 6 bases, with 12 bases of the junction left unmatched. The CDR3 is 19 amino acids. As DNA, the CDR3 is TGTGCCTGTGACACCGTACTGGGGGATACGCACGCGGCGGCAGCACAACTCTTCTTT. It specifies CACDTVLGDTHAAAAQLFF.

This clone was recorded many times. Different DNA sequences within this sample yield the same CDR3. This chain joins TRDV1 and TRDJ3; D is possibly TRDD2 (6 bases). V was cut by 2 bases and J by 0 bases, with 29 bases left in between. The CDR3 spans 24 residues. The germline V gene encodes CDR1 TSWWSYY and CDR2 QGS. This CDR3 reads CALGEKPPTVVLDPSSWDTRQMFF. CDR3 bases: TGTGCTCTTGGGGAAAAGCCTCCTACGGTGGTACTGGACCCCAGCTCCTGGGACACCCGACAGATGTTTTTC.

This clone was detected a few times. TCRdb's protein for this DNA is that of a much larger clone and differs from the translation at residue 17, likely a read error; the protein shown is the DNA translation. V is TRDV2 and J is TRDJ1; 10 bases line up with TRDD3. The J gene was missing in TCRdb and was found by matching the end of the DNA to germline. Looked up from germline, CDR1 is GEAIGNYY and CDR2 is EKD. This CDR3 region has 20 residues. The CDR3 region is CACDTDQNWGIEGYTDRLIF. The CDR3 DNA sequence: TGTGCCTGTGACACTGATCAAAACTGGGGGATCGAAGGGTACACCGATAGACTCATCTTT.

This clone appeared a few times. The mismatch at residue 18 between this DNA's translation and the TCRdb protein of a much larger clone likely reflects a read error; the protein shown is translated from the DNA. This sequence joins TRDV1 and TRDJ1; 10 bases match TRDD3. TCRdb is silent on the J gene; assignment here came from matching the DNA to germline. The V and J ends lost 2 bases and 2 bases, in that order; junction bases with no gene match: 29. The CDR3 runs to 24 residues. In germline, CDR1 is TSWWSYY, CDR2 QGS. CDR3 sequence reads: CALGERVWPTGGYAREGGTDKLIF. The DNA for the CDR3 is TGTGCTCTTGGGGAAAGAGTATGGCCTACCGGGGGATACGCCAGGGAAGGGGGGACCGATAAACTCATCTTT.

In regard to this clone: For this DNA, TCRdb reports the protein of a much larger clone, which diverges at residue 4, most likely from a read error; the protein presented here is translated directly from the DNA. This chain links TRDV2 with TRDJ3; 12 nucleotides align to TRDD3. No J gene was available from TCRdb, and it was assigned here by a germline match of the DNA. Germline V lookup: CDR1 GEAIGNYY, CDR2 EKD. Germline trimming cut 5 bases from V and 2 bases from J; bases unmatched to any gene: 9. The CDR3 is made up of 19 amino acids. The CDR3 loop reads CACGWVLGDTTWDTRQMFF. The CDR3 nucleotides are TGTGCCTGTGGCTGGGTACTGGGGGATACCACCTGGGACACCCGACAGATGTTTTTC.